The sequence of this TCR beta chain was determined in a study of vaccination effects on CD4 cells after COVID-19. Study at large: A couple of convalescent patients gave samples 16 days and one week before vaccination. The study's findings and limits: In the late period after vaccination, infection- and vaccine-induced clones contracted markedly. In the study, convalescent patients were few, and early post-infection timepoints were absent.

The CDR3 is 13 amino acids. Germline CDR1 SNHLY, CDR2 FYNNEI. Trimming removed 7 bases from V and 8 bases from J; junction bases left unmatched: 6. A remark on this clone: Its specificity is unknown.

Produced via immunoSEQ multiplex PCR; TCRdb's table is partial and in-frame only. This table holds fewer than 90,000 clones, 73% found once. Sequencing followed a ViraFEST assay step that expanded antigen-specific CD4+ T cells with viral peptide pools. Subsequent to 10 days of culture, CD4+ T cells were isolated. Convalescent patients had PCR-confirmed SARS-CoV-2 infection between March and December 2020. On day 3 and again on day 7, half the medium was replaced with IL-2 medium. The sample in question was CD4+ T cells from PBMCs cultured with HIV peptides, obtained before COVID-19 vaccination. Subset defined: HIV-1 Nef peptide pool negative control/reference culture. The clonotype originates from a human donor who had a prior SARS-CoV-2 infection. The V gene is TRBV2, the J gene TRBJ1-2; 11 bases agree with TRBD1. The CDR3 DNA reads as TGTGCCAGCATTGGGACAGGGGGTCGGGGCTACACCTTC. It encodes CASIGTGGRGYTF.